This TCR beta chain emerged from a study of T cell responses to AZD1222 COVID-19 vaccine. General study findings and limits: Repertoire sampling happened only post peak T cell response.

Germline lookup yields CDR1 KGHSH and CDR2 LQKENI. The CDR3 consists of 14 residues. Trimming took off 0 bases at V and 5 bases at J, with 10 bases between the two ends. The method was immunoSEQ multiplex PCR; TCRdb's version includes in-frame clones alone and lacks a portion of them. The table has around 200,000 clones, approximately 90% seen once. Pooling was applied to second doses at about 4 or about 12 weeks. Comments on this clone: No antigen is known for it.

This clonotype was sampled from an adult who received the AZD1222 COVID-19 vaccine. The sample in question was peripheral blood, obtained 28 days after the second AZD1222 dose. This chain uses TRBV18 with TRBJ1-1; unclear D gene. CDR3 sequence: CASSPPDWGTEAFF. As DNA, the CDR3 is TGTGCCAGCTCACCACCGGATTGGGGAACTGAAGCTTTCTTT.